These T cell receptor beta chains were read from a single sample in a study of shared clonotypes between healthy human individuals. Sequencing was performed with immunoSEQ multiplex PCR; in TCRdb, only in-frame clones are kept and a portion is missing. The table lists some 100,000 clones, about 63% of them singletons. Sample: memory CD8+ T cells sorted from blood. Receptors originate from a woman aged 30 to 39 in good health. CDR3s include the opening cysteine and the closing phenylalanine or tryptophan. Each record gives: clone size, D gene, V gene, J gene, CDR3 protein, CDR3 DNA. The D gene is left open where the match is weak. Some rows mark clone size as missing; the rest say once, few, many or name a class of expanded clone.

>once|.|TRBV4-1|TRBJ1-3
CASSHLWGSGNTIYF
TGCGCCAGCAGCCATCTATGGGGTTCTGGAAACACCATATATTTT
>.|TRBD1|TRBV28|TRBJ2-7
CASSYSGDRWGYEQYF
TGTGCCAGCAGTTATTCTGGGGACAGGTGGGGATACGAGCAGTACTTC
>many|TRBD1|TRBV4-1|TRBJ2-3
CASSQLTGVVDTQYF
TGCGCCAGCAGCCAACTGACAGGGGTTGTAGATACGCAGTATTTT
>.|TRBD1|TRBV6-1|TRBJ2-5
CASSDGSGGAETQYF
TGTGCCAGCAGTGATGGCTCAGGGGGTGCGGAGACCCAGTACTTC
>.|TRBD1|TRBV7-9|TRBJ1-4
CASSKGQGTEKLFF
TGTGCCAGCAGCAAGGGACAGGGGACTGAAAAACTGTTTTTT
>.|TRBD2|TRBV5-1|TRBJ2-7
CASSSGTSGSSYEQYF
TGCGCCAGCAGCTCCGGGACTAGCGGGAGCTCCTACGAGCAGTACTTC
>few|.|TRBV5-6|TRBJ2-2
CASSSTSTSNTGELFF
TGTGCCAGCAGCTCCACATCTACCTCGAACACCGGGGAGCTGTTTTTT
>.|TRBD1|TRBV5-1|TRBJ1-5
CASSPGPGQGFNQPQHF
TGCGCCAGCAGCCCCGGACCGGGACAGGGGTTTAATCAGCCCCAGCATTTT
>.|.|TRBV2|TRBJ1-6
CASGGLYSGNSPLHF
TGTGCCAGCGGAGGACTGTATTCGGGGAATTCACCCCTCCACTTT
>.|.|TRBV5-1|TRBJ2-7
CASMLGSSSYEQYF
TGCGCCAGTATGCTGGGCAGCAGCTCCTACGAGCAGTACTTC
>many|.|TRBV2|TRBJ2-2
CASRRLTGNTGELFF
TGTGCCAGCAGGCGCCTGACTGGGAACACCGGGGAGCTGTTTTTT
>.|.|TRBV2|TRBJ1-3
CASSDGEISGNTIYF
TGTGCCAGCAGTGATGGGGAGATCTCTGGAAACACCATATATTTT
>.|TRBD1|TRBV2|TRBJ2-7
CASSGKPPGQGVYEQYF
TGTGCCAGCAGTGGCAAGCCACCGGGACAGGGGGTCTACGAGCAGTACTTC
>.|TRBD1|TRBV7-8|TRBJ1-5
CASSLGGQGRGQPQHF
TGTGCCAGCAGCTTAGGCGGACAGGGAAGAGGTCAGCCCCAGCATTTT
>once|.|TRBV1|TRBJ2-3
CTSSQDRPPSGREDTQYF
TGCACCAGCAGCCAAGATCGCCCGCCTAGCGGGAGGGAAGATACGCAGTATTTT
>.|.|TRBV5-1|TRBJ2-5
CASSFQGLRETQYF
TGCGCCAGCAGTTTTCAGGGTTTGAGGGAGACCCAGTACTTC
>once|TRBD2|TRBV5-8|TRBJ2-7
CASRPLAIQQYF
TGTGCCAGCAGGCCACTAGCGATCCAGCAGTACTTC
>.|TRBD2|TRBV5-5|TRBJ2-7
CASSSGGSYEQYF
TGTGCCAGCAGCTCGGGGGGCTCCTACGAGCAGTACTTC
>few|.|TRBV6-1|TRBJ1-1
CASSSGTMEGTEAFF
TGTGCCAGCAGTAGCGGCACGATGGAGGGCACTGAAGCTTTCTTT
>few|.|TRBV28|TRBJ2-3
CASSLWAGNGDQYF
TGTGCCAGCAGTTTGTGGGCAGGCAACGGAGATCAGTATTTT
>once|.|TRBV28|TRBJ2-7
CASSLYGGSSYEQYF
TGTGCCAGCAGTTTATATGGGGGGTCATCCTACGAGCAGTACTTC
>.|TRBD2|TRBV7-2|TRBJ2-7
CASSSPGLAAYEQYF
TGTGCCAGCAGCTCCCCGGGACTAGCGGCCTACGAGCAGTACTTC
>few|.|TRBV4-1|TRBJ2-1
CASSQLDILSYNEQFF
TGCGCCAGCAGCCAATTAGACATTCTGAGCTACAATGAGCAGTTCTTC
>.|TRBD2|TRBV6-4|TRBJ2-3
CASRAGTSDTDTQYF
TGTGCCAGCAGAGCCGGGACTAGCGACACAGATACGCAGTATTTT
>once|.|TRBV30|TRBJ1-5
CAWSPGTPYQPQHF
TGTGCCTGGAGTCCCGGGACACCCTATCAGCCCCAGCATTTT
>.|.|TRBV11-2|TRBJ2-1
CASSLQGSEQFF
TGTGCCAGCAGCTTACAGGGTAGTGAGCAGTTCTTC
>.|TRBD1|TRBV27|TRBJ2-4
CASSIQGAPRAPNIQYF
TGTGCCAGCAGTATACAGGGGGCCCCTCGGGCCCCAAACATTCAGTACTTC
>.|TRBD1|TRBV6-5|TRBJ2-7
CASSRQGWASYEQYF
TGTGCCAGCAGCCGACAGGGATGGGCCTCCTACGAGCAGTACTTC
>.|TRBD1|TRBV11-2|TRBJ1-1
CASSLRQGNSEAFF
TGTGCCAGCAGCCTTAGACAGGGTAATTCTGAAGCTTTCTTT
>many|.|TRBV5-6|TRBJ1-4
CASSSHYRATNEKLFF
TGTGCCAGCAGCTCTCACTACAGGGCCACTAATGAAAAACTGTTTTTT
>.|.|TRBV11-2|TRBJ2-7
CASSRAPGPSYEQYF
TGTGCCAGCAGCAGGGCTCCGGGTCCATCCTACGAGCAGTACTTC
>.|.|TRBV9|TRBJ2-2
CASSLIGVNTGELFF
TGTGCCAGCAGCTTGATCGGGGTGAACACCGGGGAGCTGTTTTTT
>.|.|TRBV6-4|TRBJ2-2
CASSDRADTGELFF
TGTGCCAGCAGTGATCGGGCCGACACCGGGGAGCTGTTTTTT
>many|.|TRBV5-6|TRBJ2-3
CASRAGLGGDTQYF
TGTGCCAGCAGAGCAGGGCTAGGGGGAGATACGCAGTATTTT
>.|TRBD1|TRBV7-2|TRBJ1-5
CASSLVTTGVGQPQHF
TGTGCCAGCAGCTTAGTTACTACAGGGGTAGGACAGCCCCAGCATTTT
>.|.|TRBV2|TRBJ2-2
CASTPGRPNTGELFF
TGTGCCAGCACGCCCGGCAGGCCGAACACCGGGGAGCTGTTTTTT
>.|TRBD2|TRBV5-1|TRBJ2-7
CASSLATSGRPYEQYF
TGCGCCAGCAGCTTGGCGACTAGCGGGAGGCCCTACGAGCAGTACTTC
>.|.|TRBV7-9|TRBJ1-4
CASRLDSTNEKLFF
TGTGCCAGCAGGTTGGACAGTACTAATGAAAAACTGTTTTTT
>once|.|TRBV7-9|TRBJ2-7
CASSLGVYEQYF
TGTGCCAGCAGCTTAGGGGTTTACGAGCAGTACTTC
>few|.|TRBV7-9|TRBJ2-6
CASSLVERSSGANVLTF
TGTGCCAGCAGCTTAGTTGAACGGTCCTCTGGGGCCAACGTCCTGACTTTC
>.|.|TRBV7-2|TRBJ1-4
CASSPGGDPSLDEKLFF
TGTGCCAGCAGCCCGGGGGGGGATCCCTCTCTTGATGAAAAACTGTTTTTT